The following is a TCR beta chain sequence with its context. This sample is part of a study of T cell repertoires in cytomegalovirus infection. The CDR3 length is 14 residues. Germline V gene lookup returns CDR1 SQVTM and CDR2 ANQGSEA. The V and J ends lost 4 bases and 0 bases respectively, with 11 bases between them. TCRdb processed the reads anew with MiXCR; each CDR3 protein has one entry. Among some 400,000 distinct CDR3 sequences listed, about 33% were seen once. This chain connects TRBV29-1 to TRBJ2-3, with a possible D match to TRBD2 (7 bases). The sequenced sample was PBMCs. The sequence was obtained from a human donor in good health (CMV status not recorded). Some clones in this sample may be carry-over from other donors' samples. CDR3 loop: CSVVGGGSTDTQYF. As DNA, the CDR3 is TGCAGCGTTGTAGGCGGGGGCAGCACAGATACGCAGTATTTT.